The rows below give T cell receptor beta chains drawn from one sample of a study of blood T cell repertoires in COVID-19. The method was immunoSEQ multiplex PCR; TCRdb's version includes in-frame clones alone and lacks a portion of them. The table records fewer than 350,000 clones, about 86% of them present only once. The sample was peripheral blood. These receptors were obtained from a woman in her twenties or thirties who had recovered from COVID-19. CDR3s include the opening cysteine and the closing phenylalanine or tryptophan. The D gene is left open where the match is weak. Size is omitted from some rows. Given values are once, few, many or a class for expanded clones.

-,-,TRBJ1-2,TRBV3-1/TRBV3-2,CASSQGTEGFSYGYTF,TGTGCCAGCAGCCAGGGGACGGAGGGATTTTCGTATGGCTACACCTTC
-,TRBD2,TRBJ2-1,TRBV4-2,CASSPGPGGAYNEQFF,TGTGCCAGCAGCCCAGGTCCGGGGGGGGCCTACAATGAGCAGTTCTTC
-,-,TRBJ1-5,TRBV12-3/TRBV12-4,CASSLSGSQPQHF,TGTGCCAGCAGTTTATCAGGGTCTCAGCCCCAGCATTTT
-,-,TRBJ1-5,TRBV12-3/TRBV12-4,CASSLENQPQHF,TGTGCCAGCAGCCTAGAAAATCAGCCCCAGCATTTT
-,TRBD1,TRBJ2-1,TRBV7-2,CASSSGQGGYNEQFF,TGTGCCAGCAGCTCGGGACAGGGGGGGTACAATGAGCAGTTCTTC
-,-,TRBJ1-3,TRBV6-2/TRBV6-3,CASSRATVSGNTIYF,TGTGCCAGCAGCCGAGCGACAGTCTCTGGAAACACCATATATTTT
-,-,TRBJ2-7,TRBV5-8,CASSFQGNYEQYF,TGTGCCAGCAGCTTCCAGGGTAACTACGAGCAGTACTTC
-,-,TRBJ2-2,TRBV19,CASSLGRGELFF,TGTGCCAGTAGTCTCGGGAGAGGGGAGCTGTTTTTT
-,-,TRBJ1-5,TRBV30,CAWSVLSGSNQPQHF,TGTGCCTGGAGTGTTCTGTCGGGTAGCAATCAGCCCCAGCATTTT
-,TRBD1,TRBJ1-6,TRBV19,CASRDQGGINSPLHF,TGTGCCAGTAGAGATCAGGGGGGAATTAATTCACCCCTCCACTTT
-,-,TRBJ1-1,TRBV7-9,CASRTLSVGSWTEAFF,TGTGCCAGCAGAACCCTCTCCGTTGGCAGTTGGACTGAAGCTTTCTTT
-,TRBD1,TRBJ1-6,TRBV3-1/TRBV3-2,CASSQGPRTGFVSPLHF,TGTGCCAGCAGCCAAGGCCCCCGGACAGGGTTTGTTTCACCCCTCCACTTT
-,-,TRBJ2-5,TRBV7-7,CASSLGRQVTETQYF,TGTGCTAGCAGCTTAGGGAGGCAGGTAACCGAGACCCAGTACTTC
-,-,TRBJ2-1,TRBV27,CASRGTQVNEQFF,TGTGCCAGCAGGGGGACTCAAGTGAATGAGCAGTTCTTC
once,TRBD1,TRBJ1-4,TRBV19,CASSGWDRRNEKLFF,TGTGCCAGTAGTGGGTGGGACAGGAGAAATGAAAAACTGTTTTTT
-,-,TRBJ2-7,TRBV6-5,CASSRTGDYEQYF,TGTGCCAGCAGCCGGACTGGAGACTACGAGCAGTACTTC
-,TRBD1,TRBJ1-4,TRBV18,CASSPSRTGLNEKLFF,TGTGCCAGCTCACCTTCCAGGACAGGACTTAATGAAAAACTGTTTTTT
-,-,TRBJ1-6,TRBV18,CASSPGPRGSPLHF,TGTGCCAGCTCACCCGGACCACGGGGTTCACCCCTCCACTTT
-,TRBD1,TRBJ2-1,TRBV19,CASMGPGQNDNEQFF,TGTGCCTCGATGGGACCGGGACAGAACGACAATGAGCAGTTCTTC